Following are 15 T cell receptor beta chains from one sample sequenced in a study of shared T cell receptors in the human thymus. Profiling relied on immunoSEQ multiplex PCR, and the TCRdb table lists in-frame clones only, not all of them. The repertoire holds over 650,000 clones, with about 89% as singletons. These data were likewise used in another study, on human thymus T cells.

The specimen was thymocytes. The source of these receptors is a boy younger than two with a congenital heart defect.

This chain joins TRBV5-1 and TRBJ2-1, with a weak D call TRBD2 (5 bases). Germline CDR1 reads SGHRS; CDR2 reads YFSETQ. Trimming took 3 bases from V and 5 from J, leaving 15 bases between them. This CDR3 has 15 residues. The CDR3 protein is CASSWNRGVNNEQFF. The DNA of the CDR3 is TGCGCCAGCAGCTGGAACCGGGGTGTAAACAATGAGCAGTTCTTC.

V and J are TRBV9 and TRBJ1-1; TRBD1 might be the D (5 bases). CDR3 length equals 14 residues. Germline CDR1 SGDLS, CDR2 YYNGEE. V was clipped by 4 bases and J by 0 bases, with 10 bases between them. The CDR3 sequence: CASSLRTMNTEAFF. DNA of the CDR3: TGTGCCAGCAGCCTACGGACAATGAACACTGAAGCTTTCTTT.

V and J are TRBV15 and TRBJ2-5; TRBD2 might be the D (5 bases). The V gene lost 3 bases and the J gene lost 2 bases, with 16 bases spanning the gap. Per germline, CDR1 LNHNV and CDR2 YYDKDF (reference sequence). The CDR3 is 16 amino acids. CDR3 region: CATSSAPPGIQETQYF. The CDR3 region has the DNA TGTGCCACCAGCAGCGCTCCTCCGGGGATTCAAGAGACCCAGTACTTC.

The genes are TRBV11-1 and TRBJ1-5; D not resolved. The ends were cut back, 2 bases at V and 3 bases at J, with 14 bases in the middle. CDR1 and CDR2 (germline): SGHAT, FQDESV (reference sequence). CDR3 size: 16 residues. The CDR3 is CASSLNVREANQPQHF. CDR3 DNA sequence: TGTGCCAGCAGCTTAAACGTGAGGGAGGCCAATCAGCCCCAGCATTTT.

The chain employs TRBV9 and TRBJ1-2; TRBD1 aligns across 10 bases. V dropped 4 bases and J dropped 5; count of bases not matched to a gene: 14. This CDR3 region has 17 residues. From germline, CDR1 is SGDLS and CDR2 YYNGEE. CDR3 nucleotide sequence: TGTGCCAGCAGCTCTTACCCCGGGACAGGGGAACAATATGGCTACACCTTC. Translation gives CASSSYPGTGEQYGYTF.

This clone was seen only once. The chain uses TRBV2 and TRBJ2-7, with 7 bases that match TRBD1. The junction had 7 bases not matched to a gene; V was cut back by 2 bases and J by 6 bases. Germline assignment: CDR1 SNHLY and CDR2 FYNNEI. The CDR3 has 14 residues. CDR3 sequence reads: CASSETGQSTEQYF. CDR3 in DNA: TGTGCCAGCAGTGAAACGGGACAGTCAACCGAGCAGTACTTC.

This sequence joins TRBV7-9 and TRBJ2-7; the match to TRBD2 covers 12 bases. The V gene's germline CDR1 is SEHNR and CDR2 FQNEAQ (reference sequence). V dropped 5 bases and J dropped 3; count of bases not matched to a gene: 5. The CDR3 totals 15 residues. The CDR3 sequence is CASSPTSGRVYEQYF. CDR3 coding DNA: TGTGCCAGCAGCCCGACTAGCGGGAGAGTCTACGAGCAGTACTTC.

This clone has more than one count but fewer than ten. The chain has TRBV19 and TRBJ1-5, with a tentative D call TRBD1 (5 bases). The germline V gene has CDR1 LNHDA and CDR2 SQIVND (reference sequence). The CDR3 is made up of 14 amino acids. The germline V and J ends were trimmed by 9 bases and 0 bases, with 12 bases remaining between them. In DNA, the CDR3 is TGTGCCAGCCACAAGACAGTTAGCAATCAGCCCCAGCATTTT. It encodes CASHKTVSNQPQHF. Complete variable domain (other parts from reference TRBV19 and TRBJ1-5): DGGITQSPKYLFRKEGQNVTLSCEQNLNHDAMYWYRQDPGQGLRLIYYSQIVNDFQKGDIAEGYSVSREKKESFPLTVTSAQKNPTAFYLCASHKTVSNQPQHFGDGTRLSIL.

The CDR3 loop reads CASRDRGDEAFF. Here the CDR3 DNA reads TGTGCCAGCAGAGACAGGGGGGATGAAGCTTTCTTT. V is TRBV25-1 and J is TRBJ1-1, with 9 bases that match TRBD1. The germline CDR1 and CDR2 sequences are MGHDK and SYGVNS. V was clipped by 6 bases and J by 7 bases; unmatched bases: 3. CDR3 length equals 12 residues.

The chain joins TRBV2 to TRBJ1-5; 8 bases agree with TRBD1. This CDR3 region has 22 residues. The junction had 19 bases not matched to a gene; V was cut back by 0 bases and J by 0 bases. The V gene's germline CDR1 is SNHLY and CDR2 FYNNEI. The DNA of the CDR3 is TGTGCCAGCAGTGAAGCGCTTCGTGAGATTAAGGACAGGGATAATAGCAATCAGCCCCAGCATTTT. Translating it yields CASSEALREIKDRDNSNQPQHF.

This sequence joins TRBV4-1 and TRBJ1-1, with D unresolved. This CDR3 is built from 18 residues. Trimming cost V 0 bases and J 4 bases, with 21 bases left between them. CDR1 MGHRA and CDR2 YSYEKL come from the germline V gene. CDR3 sequence reads: CASSQDEGSRQTSTEAFF. In DNA, the CDR3 is TGCGCCAGCAGCCAAGATGAGGGATCGCGGCAAACGAGCACTGAAGCTTTCTTT.

This clone turned up a few times. The chain uses TRBV28 and TRBJ2-1; 11 bases agree with TRBD2. Germline V gene sequence: CDR1 MDHEN, CDR2 SYDVKM. V dropped 5 bases and J dropped 6; count of bases not matched to a gene: 3. The CDR3 runs to 14 residues. The CDR3 reads CASSLGLAANEQFF. CDR3 nucleotide sequence: TGTGCCAGCAGTCTGGGACTAGCGGCCAATGAGCAGTTCTTC.

The rearrangement joins TRBV2 to TRBJ1-4; D is unclear. V was trimmed by 6 bases and J by 5 bases, leaving 10 bases between them. The CDR3 totals 13 residues. Per the germline V gene, CDR1 is SNHLY and CDR2 is FYNNEI. CDR3 loop: CASRGRWNEKLFF. For the CDR3, the DNA is TGTGCCAGCAGGGGCCGGTGGAATGAAAAACTGTTTTTT.

V and J are TRBV9 and TRBJ2-5, with D perhaps matching TRBD1 (6 bases). The CDR3 sequence is 15 residues long. V was trimmed by 2 bases and J by 4 bases, leaving 15 bases between them. Per the germline V gene, CDR1 is SGDLS and CDR2 is YYNGEE. In DNA, the CDR3 is TGTGCCAGCAGCGTCCCAGGGCAGGGGCGAGAGACCCAGTACTTC. It translates to CASSVPGQGRETQYF. The full variable domain, with the rest looked up from reference TRBV9 and TRBJ2-5, is DSGVTQTPKHLITATGQRVTLRCSPRSGDLSVYWYQQSLDQGLQFLIQYYNGEERAKGNILERFSAQQFPDLHSELNLSSLELGDSALYFCASSVPGQGRETQYFGPGTRLLVL.

A remark on this clone: This specimen includes other DNA sequences encoding the same CDR3. This chain links TRBV27 with TRBJ1-6; 8 nucleotides align to TRBD1. After removal of 4 bases from V and 6 bases from J, the junction contained 5 bases not matched to a gene. The CDR3 covers 15 residues. Looked up from germline, CDR1 is MNHEY and CDR2 is SMNVEV (reference sequence). The CDR3 here is CASSSPGQANSPLHF. The CDR3 DNA reads TGTGCCAGCAGTTCGCCGGGACAGGCTAATTCACCCCTCCACTTT.